This T cell receptor (beta chain) was identified in a study of cytomegalovirus exposure and HLA in healthy donors. Germline-derived CDR1 and CDR2 are ENHRY and SYGVKD. This CDR3 contains 14 residues. The junction had 2 bases not matched to a gene; V was cut back by 1 base and J by 5 bases. This PCR relied on a set of 60 Vbeta primers and 13 Jbeta primers. Authors' methods: As a later analysis found, there were 70 million to 90 million unique TCR beta chains, of which 8.5 million to 13 million were shared. Libraries were prepared by immunoSEQ multiplex PCR; TCRdb keeps only in-frame clonotypes and omits some of them. That table supplies the V and J calls and clone size; D and trimming were determined from the DNA. The sample gives 150,000 to 200,000 clones, more than 80% of which show up once; 0.65% is in the top ten.

Sequencing input: PBMCs. V gene TRBV10-3 combines with J gene TRBJ2-1; TRBD1 agrees at 7 bases. This sequence was found in a boy between 10 and 17 years old in good health and CMV-seronegative. CDR3 DNA sequence: TGTGCCATCAGTGAGTGGACAGGTGACAATGAGCAGTTCTTC. Translating gives CAISEWTGDNEQFF.